These 23 T cell receptor beta chains originate from one sample sequenced in a study of cytomegalovirus exposure and HLA in healthy donors. The study ran its PCR with 60 Vbeta and 13 Jbeta primers. The method was immunoSEQ multiplex PCR; TCRdb's version includes in-frame clones alone and lacks a portion of them. The data show 130,000 or so clones, roughly 70% seen once. Sequencing was carried out using PBMCs. The source is a woman in her thirties or forties in good health and CMV-seropositive.

This clone was detected only once. This chain connects TRBV19 to TRBJ2-1; 7 bases line up with TRBD2. Germline V gives CDR1 LNHDA, CDR2 SQIVND (reference sequence). The CDR3 length is 15 residues. The J segment lost 6 bases and the V segment lost 4 bases, leaving 9 bases of the junction unmatched. This CDR3 is CASSRAGTRINEQFF. As DNA, the CDR3 is TGTGCCAGTAGTAGAGCGGGGACCCGAATCAATGAGCAGTTCTTC. The full variable domain, with the rest looked up from reference TRBV19 and TRBJ2-1, is DGGITQSPKYLFRKEGQNVTLSCEQNLNHDAMYWYRQDPGQGLRLIYYSQIVNDFQKGDIAEGYSVSREKKESFPLTVTSAQKNPTAFYLCASSRAGTRINEQFFGPGTRLTVL.

This rearrangement joins TRBV28 to TRBJ1-2, with 8 bases identical to TRBD1. J lost 4 bases, V lost 6 bases, and 4 bases had no gene match. In germline, CDR1 is MDHEN, CDR2 SYDVKM. This CDR3 comprises 13 residues. The CDR3 here is CASRYTGGYGYTF. The CDR3, as DNA: TGTGCCAGCAGATATACAGGGGGCTATGGCTACACCTTC.

The chain carries TRBV4-3 and TRBJ2-7; 10 nucleotides match TRBD2. Germline V lookup: CDR1 LGHNA, CDR2 YSLEER. After removal of 4 bases from V and 4 bases from J, the junction contained 7 bases not matched to a gene. CDR3 length equals 15 residues. The CDR3 loop reads CASSLSLAGVYEQYF. CDR3 sequence (DNA): TGCGCCAGCAGCCTCAGCCTAGCGGGAGTTTACGAGCAGTACTTC.

The V gene is TRBV6-1, the J gene TRBJ2-7, with a tentative D call TRBD2 (5 bases). V was pared by 2 bases and J by 0 bases, with 17 bases between. The CDR3 is made up of 17 amino acids. Germline V gene data show CDR1 as MNHNS and CDR2 as SASEGT. DNA for the CDR3: TGTGCCAGCAGTGAATCTCCAGCGGTGATTAGCTCCTACGAGCAGTACTTC. The encoded protein is CASSESPAVISSYEQYF.

The chain joins TRBV9 to TRBJ2-7; TRBD2 matches 12 bases. The V segment lost 2 bases and the J segment 2 bases; nucleotides outside the gene matches: 2. Germline V gene sequence: CDR1 SGDLS, CDR2 YYNGEE. The CDR3 contains 15 residues. CDR3 bases: TGTGCCAGCAGCGTTGGACTAGCGGGACCCTACGAGCAGTACTTC. Residues: CASSVGLAGPYEQYF. Using reference TRBV9 and TRBJ2-7 for the parts outside the CDR3, the full variable domain is DSGVTQTPKHLITATGQRVTLRCSPRSGDLSVYWYQQSLDQGLQFLIQYYNGEERAKGNILERFSAQQFPDLHSELNLSSLELGDSALYFCASSVGLAGPYEQYFGPGTRLTVT.

V usage is TRBV6-1 and J usage is TRBJ1-2; tentative D call: TRBD1 (5 bases). Germline CDR1 and CDR2: MNHNS and SASEGT. The CDR3 runs to 13 residues. Trimming cost V 3 bases and J 8 bases, with 13 bases left between them. The CDR3 loop reads CASSDSSRGGYTF. CDR3 bases: TGTGCCAGCAGTGACAGTTCCCGGGGGGGCTACACCTTC.

The CDR3, as DNA: TGTGCCAGTAGTATAGGCGGGAAGGAGACCCAGTACTTC. Translated, it gives CASSIGGKETQYF. The chain employs TRBV19 and TRBJ2-5; weak D call: TRBD2 (6 bases). The V end lost 1 base, the J end lost 5 bases, and 8 bases lay between the germline ends. CDR1 is LNHDA and CDR2 is SQIVND in the germline V gene (reference sequence). The CDR3 length is 13 residues.

This clone came up a few times. The J gene is TRBJ2-3, the V gene TRBV11-3; 7 nucleotides line up with TRBD2. The CDR3 covers 16 residues. J was trimmed by 4 bases and V by 4 bases; bases with no gene match: 11. Looked up from germline, CDR1 is SGHNT and CDR2 is YENEEA. CDR3 DNA sequence: TGTGCCAGCAGCTCGGGTTCTCCTGGGGGGGCAGATACGCAGTATTTT. This encodes CASSSGSPGGADTQYF.

The chain uses TRBV7-9 and TRBJ2-7; D perhaps matches TRBD2 (5 bases). The CDR3 spans 13 residues. The V gene's germline CDR1 is SEHNR and CDR2 FQNEAQ (reference sequence). Between the trimmed V and J ends, which lost 2 bases and 3 bases, there was a span of 8 bases. In DNA, the CDR3 is TGTGCCAGCAGCTTAAACGGAGGCTACGAGCAGTACTTC. This codes for CASSLNGGYEQYF. Drawing the rest from reference TRBV7-9 and TRBJ2-7, the complete variable domain is DTGVSQNPRHKITKRGQNVTFRCDPISEHNRLYWYRQTLGQGPEFLTYFQNEAQLEKSRLLSDRFSAERPKGSFSTLEIQRTEQGDSAMYLCASSLNGGYEQYFGPGTRLTVT.

The V gene is TRBV28, the J gene TRBJ2-1; the D gene is possibly TRBD2 (6 bases). Trimming shortened V by 5 bases and J by 15 bases, and 14 bases separated the two germline ends. CDR3 length equals 11 residues. Germline-derived CDR1 and CDR2 are MDHEN and SYDVKM. The CDR3 nucleotides are TGTGCCAGCAGTCAGACTAGAGGAAGGTTCTTC. Translation: CASSQTRGRFF.

The rearrangement uses TRBV28 and TRBJ2-5, with D possibly matching TRBD2 (6 bases). Trimming removed 6 bases at V and 1 base at J, with 15 bases between. Germline V gene lookup returns CDR1 MDHEN and CDR2 SYDVKM. The CDR3 consists of 15 residues. The CDR3 region has the DNA TGTGCCAGCAGCTCCCGGGGACTCCTCCAAGAGACCCAGTACTTC. Amino acid sequence: CASSSRGLLQETQYF.

The chain combines TRBV19 with TRBJ2-3, with D perhaps TRBD2 (5 bases). CDR1 and CDR2 (germline): LNHDA, SQIVND (reference sequence). This CDR3 region has 12 residues. V lost 7 bases and J 5 bases, leaving 10 bases between the germline ends. CDR3 residues: CASKRGLDTQYF. Written as DNA, the CDR3 is TGTGCCAGTAAGCGAGGGTTAGATACGCAGTATTTT.

The chain uses TRBV19 and TRBJ2-1; TRBD2 matches at 11 bases. Germline CDR1 is LNHDA and CDR2 is SQIVND (reference sequence). V trimming: 10 bases; J trimming: 10 bases; junction bases outside the gene matches: 18. CDR3 length: 16 residues. The CDR3 DNA reads as TGTGCCATATCACCGGGACTAGCGGCGGGGTCGCGCGAGCAGTTCTTC. Protein: CAISPGLAAGSREQFF.

The table lists this clone with a few counts. The rearrangement links TRBV4-1 to TRBJ1-1; 7 nucleotides line up with TRBD1. This CDR3 region has 15 residues. Germline V CDR1 and CDR2: MGHRA, YSYEKL. The trim removed 1 base at V and 3 bases at J, leaving 5 bases unmatched. The CDR3 coding sequence is TGCGCCAGCAGCCAAGTCTACAGGGGAGACACTGAAGCTTTCTTT. Residues: CASSQVYRGDTEAFF.

This CDR3 is CASSLIPGSYEQYF. CDR3 bases: TGTGCCAGCAGCTTAATCCCAGGGTCCTACGAGCAGTACTTC. The rearrangement uses TRBV7-2 and TRBJ2-7, with a weak D call TRBD1 (5 bases). V was pared by 2 bases and J by 1 base, with 9 bases between. Germline loops: CDR1 SGHTA, CDR2 FQGNSA. The CDR3 loop spans 14 amino acids. The entire variable domain, with the rest obtained from reference TRBV7-2 and TRBJ2-7, is as follows: GAGVSQSPSNKVTEKGKDVELRCDPISGHTALYWYRQSLGQGLEFLIYFQGNSAPDKSGLPSDRFSAERTGGSVSTLTIQRTQQEDSAVYLCASSLIPGSYEQYFGPGTRLTVT.

The DNA of the CDR3 is TGTGCCAGCAGTATTACAGGAACAGGGGATAAGCAGTACTTC. Its protein is CASSITGTGDKQYF. V gene TRBV6-5 combines with J gene TRBJ2-7; 7 nucleotides align to TRBD1. CDR3 size: 14 residues. Germline trimming cut 5 bases from V and 8 bases from J; bases unmatched to any gene: 12. Germline V gene lookup returns CDR1 MNHEY and CDR2 SVGAGI.

The chain carries TRBV6-1 and TRBJ2-7; 7 nucleotides line up with TRBD2. Germline trimming cut 10 bases from V and 0 bases from J; bases unmatched to any gene: 12. The CDR3 contains 15 residues. Germline-derived CDR1 and CDR2 are MNHNS and SASEGT. CDR3 coding DNA: TGTGCCACCATCGACCTAGCGGCTGCCTCCTACGAGCAGTACTTC. Its protein product is CATIDLAAASYEQYF.

The V and J genes are TRBV29-1 and TRBJ1-4; TRBD1 aligns across 10 bases. The CDR3 totals 13 residues. The V gene's germline CDR1 is SQVTM and CDR2 ANQGSEA. Trimming cost V 5 bases and J 7 bases; bases outside gene matches: 4. This CDR3 is CSVSGTGVEKLFF. In nucleotides, the CDR3 is TGCAGCGTTTCCGGGACAGGGGTTGAAAAACTGTTTTTT.

This clone was observed a single time. The chain links TRBV18 to TRBJ2-5, with a possible D match to TRBD2 (5 bases). Trimming pared 1 base from V and 1 base from J, leaving 7 bases between. Germline CDR1 reads KGHSH; CDR2 reads LQKENI. The CDR3 extends over 14 amino acids. CDR3 loop: CASSPLDSQETQYF. The CDR3 DNA follows: TGTGCCAGCTCACCACTGGACTCCCAAGAGACCCAGTACTTC.

V and J are TRBV4-3 and TRBJ2-2; maybe TRBD2 (6 bases). Looked up from germline, CDR1 is LGHNA and CDR2 is YSLEER. The CDR3 runs 18 residues. V was shortened by 0 bases and J by 6 bases, with 20 bases between the two germline ends. CDR3 protein: CASSQDWGGAGDAGELFF. In DNA form, the CDR3 reads TGCGCCAGCAGCCAAGATTGGGGCGGGGCCGGGGATGCCGGGGAGCTGTTTTTT.

This clone has just a few counts. The chain uses TRBV6-5 and TRBJ1-4; D call uncertain. CDR3 length: 13 amino acids. Trimming removed 6 bases from V and 8 bases from J, with 13 bases in between. CDR1 is MNHEY, CDR2 SVGAGI, per germline. The CDR3 DNA reads as TGTGCCAGCAGACGGGGTAAAACGGAAAAACTGTTTTTT. Protein product: CASRRGKTEKLFF.

The chain recombines TRBV5-1 with TRBJ1-6; D ambiguous. The germline V and J ends were trimmed by 4 bases and 7 bases, with 15 bases remaining between them. The CDR3 is made up of 15 amino acids. CDR1 is SGHRS, CDR2 YFSETQ, per germline. CDR3 DNA: TGCGCCAGCAGCCCGGGGTTGGTCCGGAATTCACCCCTCCACTTT. Translation gives CASSPGLVRNSPLHF.

V and J are TRBV28 and TRBJ2-7, with D perhaps matching TRBD1 (5 bases). The germline V gene has CDR1 MDHEN and CDR2 SYDVKM. The ends were cut back, 4 bases at V and 5 bases at J, with 12 bases in the middle. The CDR3 has 13 amino acids. CDR3 DNA sequence: TGTGCCAGCAGTTCAGGGAATTTCAACGAGCAGTACTTC. This translates into CASSSGNFNEQYF.